This TCR beta chain was obtained from a study of cytomegalovirus exposure and HLA in healthy donors. Overall study context: In a later analysis, it was reported that the approximately 110 validation repertoires had been produced on the same platform as the 670 or so repertoires belonging to the first cohort. Study-level points and caveats: Reportedly, diagnosis of cytomegalovirus status by the classifier showed high specificity and sensitivity. Whilst most TCR sequences proved rare, a subset of public TCRs occurred across many donors.

From germline, CDR1 is KGHSH and CDR2 LQKENI. V shed 0 bases and J shed 8 bases, with 17 bases lying between them. The CDR3 covers 16 residues. Comment on this clone: The antigen is undetermined.

Clones were sequenced by immunoSEQ multiplex PCR, and TCRdb holds only the in-frame ones, with some missing. In the table there are 120,000 or so clones, roughly 84% of which are singletons. From the roughly 110-subject validation cohort, which was separate from the roughly 690-subject first cohort, the donors were drawn. The sequence came from a woman aged 30 to 39 in good health and CMV-seronegative. Input material: PBMCs. The J gene is TRBJ2-1, the V gene TRBV18, with D perhaps matching TRBD2 (7 bases). The CDR3 sequence: CASSPPGQGRGYEQFF. The CDR3 DNA is TGTGCCAGCTCACCACCGGGGCAGGGGAGGGGATATGAGCAGTTCTTC.